The rows below give T cell receptor beta chains drawn from one sample of a study of CD8+ T cells in alopecia areata. Method: immunoSEQ multiplex PCR; TCRdb's copy keeps in-frame clones and lacks some. The data hold 200,000 to 250,000 clones, with about two fifths observed a single time. The sequences come from CD4+ T cells sorted from blood, collected around week 34, from a patient treated with tofacitinib. All receptors come from a human donor with alopecia areata. Each CDR3 is given with its conserved first and last residue. A D gene is named only where the DNA matches it firmly. Rows give clone size only sometimes, using once, few, many, or a class for an expanded clone.

V: TRBV9; J: TRBJ1-2; size: NA; D: NA; DNA: TGTGCCAGCAGCGTAGAGGGTGCGGTCGGCTATGGCTACACCTTC; CDR3: CASSVEGAVGYGYTF
V: TRBV6-6; J: TRBJ1-1; size: NA; D: NA; DNA: TGTGCCAGCAGCGAAGCTTTCTTT; CDR3: CASSEAFF
V: TRBV6-1; J: TRBJ1-1; size: few; D: NA; DNA: TGTGCCAGCGGTTCGAGGGACACGGAGAACACTGAAGCTTTCTTT; CDR3: CASGSRDTENTEAFF
V: TRBV7-6; J: TRBJ1-1; size: few; D: TRBD1; DNA: TGTGCCAGCAGCCGAGGACAGGGCCGCACTGAAGCTTTCTTT; CDR3: CASSRGQGRTEAFF
V: TRBV28; J: TRBJ1-2; size: NA; D: TRBD1; DNA: TGTGCCAGCAGTCTACAGGGGAATGGCTACACCTTC; CDR3: CASSLQGNGYTF
V: TRBV30; J: TRBJ2-2; size: NA; D: TRBD2; DNA: TGTGCCTGCGGGAGGTCGAACACCGGGGAGCTGTTTTTT; CDR3: CACGRSNTGELFF
V: TRBV6-1; J: TRBJ1-1; size: NA; D: NA; DNA: TGTGCCAGCAGGGAAGGGGCAGGGGCAAACACTGAAGCTTTCTTT; CDR3: CASREGAGANTEAFF
V: TRBV2; J: TRBJ1-5; size: NA; D: NA; DNA: TGTGCCAGCAGGAACCTCCAGGTCAAACAGCCCCAGCATTTT; CDR3: CASRNLQVKQPQHF
V: TRBV20-1; J: TRBJ2-1; size: NA; D: NA; DNA: TGCAGTGCTAGCTCGCACAATGAGCAGTTCTTC; CDR3: CSASSHNEQFF
V: TRBV9; J: TRBJ2-2; size: few; D: TRBD2; DNA: TGTGCCAGCAGCGTAGGCGGCGGGGGAACCGGGGAGCTGTTTTTT; CDR3: CASSVGGGGTGELFF
V: TRBV9; J: TRBJ1-2; size: NA; D: NA; DNA: TGTGCCAGCAGCGCGGTAGGCGGGGGTCTCATTAACTATGGCTACACCTTC; CDR3: CASSAVGGGLINYGYTF
V: TRBV30; J: TRBJ1-3; size: NA; D: NA; DNA: TGTGCCTGGAGTAGGGCAGCAGGAAACACCATATATTTT; CDR3: CAWSRAAGNTIYF
V: TRBV14; J: TRBJ2-2; size: NA; D: NA; DNA: TGTGCCAGCAGCCTAAACCACTATCGTCGGGCGAACACCGGGGAGCTGTTTTTT; CDR3: CASSLNHYRRANTGELFF
V: TRBV29-1; J: TRBJ1-2; size: few; D: NA; DNA: TGCAGCGTTGAATGGGGGGGCTATGGCTACACCTTC; CDR3: CSVEWGGYGYTF
V: TRBV7-9; J: TRBJ1-1; size: few; D: NA; DNA: TGTGCCAGCAGCCCCTCGAACACTGAAGCTTTCTTT; CDR3: CASSPSNTEAFF
V: TRBV29-1; J: TRBJ2-1; size: NA; D: TRBD2; DNA: TGTTCCAGCGGGAACAATGAGCAGTTCTTC; CDR3: CSSGNNEQFF
V: TRBV29-1; J: TRBJ1-3; size: NA; D: NA; DNA: TGCAGCGGCCAGCGGCGGGGGGGAAACACCATATATTTT; CDR3: CSGQRRGGNTIYF
V: TRBV6-1; J: TRBJ2-3; size: NA; D: NA; DNA: TGTGCCAGCAGTGAGGGGAGGTGGACAGATACGCAGTATTTT; CDR3: CASSEGRWTDTQYF
V: TRBV30; J: TRBJ2-7; size: few; D: TRBD1; DNA: TGTGCCGGGTACCCCGGGACAGACTCCTACGAGCAGTACTTC; CDR3: CAGYPGTDSYEQYF
V: TRBV29-1; J: TRBJ2-7; size: NA; D: NA; DNA: TGCAGCGCTGTCCCAGTATCGGGTCAGATATACGAGCAGTACTTC; CDR3: CSAVPVSGQIYEQYF
V: TRBV18; J: TRBJ1-4; size: few; D: TRBD1; DNA: TGTGCCAGCTCACCCGGACAGGGGGCTAATGAAAAACTGTTTTTT; CDR3: CASSPGQGANEKLFF
V: TRBV6-1; J: TRBJ2-3; size: few; D: NA; DNA: TGTGCCAGCAGTGAATTGAGGGGTCTGAGCACAGATACGCAGTATTTT; CDR3: CASSELRGLSTDTQYF
V: TRBV27; J: TRBJ1-2; size: few; D: TRBD1; DNA: TGTGCCAGCAGTTCGGACAGGGGGGTCTATGGCTACACCTTC; CDR3: CASSSDRGVYGYTF
V: TRBV27; J: TRBJ2-2; size: few; D: TRBD1; DNA: TGTGCCAGCGCCTCCGGACAGGGAAGGGTCGGGGAGCTGTTTTTT; CDR3: CASASGQGRVGELFF
V: TRBV5-1; J: TRBJ2-1; size: NA; D: NA; DNA: TGCGCCAGCAGCTTACCACCGGCTAGCTTGGAGTTCTTC; CDR3: CASSLPPASLEFF
V: TRBV9; J: TRBJ2-2; size: many; D: TRBD2; DNA: TGTGCCAGCAGCGTTCTGACTAGCGGGAGAAGCGGGGAGCTGTTTTTT; CDR3: CASSVLTSGRSGELFF
V: TRBV9; J: TRBJ2-1; size: few; D: TRBD2; DNA: TGTGCCAGCAGCGTAGGTGCTAGCGGGAGCTCCTACAATGAGCAGTTCTTC; CDR3: CASSVGASGSSYNEQFF
V: TRBV9; J: TRBJ2-7; size: NA; D: TRBD1; DNA: TGTGCCAGCAGCGTCTCAGGGGGCTACGAGCAGTACTTC; CDR3: CASSVSGGYEQYF
V: TRBV19; J: TRBJ2-5; size: few; D: NA; DNA: TGTGCCAGTTCTAGATCCGGCCCCTTGTACTTC; CDR3: CASSRSGPLYF
V: TRBV7-2; J: TRBJ2-3; size: few; D: NA; DNA: TGTGCCAGCAGCTTCACAGATACGCAGTATTTT; CDR3: CASSFTDTQYF
V: TRBV7-9; J: TRBJ1-1; size: NA; D: TRBD1; DNA: TGTGCCAGCAGCTTACGGGACAGGGGGATTGCTTTCTTT; CDR3: CASSLRDRGIAFF
V: TRBV7-9; J: TRBJ2-3; size: NA; D: TRBD1; DNA: TGTGCCAGCAGCGCCCTAGACAGGGGTCGCACAGATACGCAGTATTTT; CDR3: CASSALDRGRTDTQYF
V: TRBV5-1; J: TRBJ1-5; size: few; D: NA; DNA: TGCGCCAGCAGGACCGGGACGGGGTATCGGGAGCCCCAGCATTTT; CDR3: CASRTGTGYREPQHF
V: TRBV12-5; J: TRBJ2-2; size: few; D: TRBD1; DNA: TGTGCTAGTGGTACAGGGACAGGGGTCGCCGGGGAGCTGTTTTTT; CDR3: CASGTGTGVAGELFF
V: TRBV30; J: TRBJ2-1; size: few; D: NA; DNA: TGTGCCTGGAGTGGACAGGGAAACCCAACGACAAACTTTAAACGGGGGTACAATGAGCAGTTCTTC; CDR3: CAWSGQGNPTTNFKRGYNEQFF
V: TRBV30; J: TRBJ2-2; size: NA; D: NA; DNA: TGTGCCTGGAGTGTCGGGACCCCGGGCGGGGAGCTGTTTTTT; CDR3: CAWSVGTPGGELFF
V: TRBV6-5; J: TRBJ2-7; size: NA; D: NA; DNA: TGTGCCAGCAGTTACTCGATCACGGGGAGGTCCAACGAGCAGTACTTC; CDR3: CASSYSITGRSNEQYF
V: TRBV7-9; J: TRBJ2-3; size: NA; D: NA; DNA: TGTGCCAGCAGCTTAGAGGTGATCGCAGATACGCAGTATTTT; CDR3: CASSLEVIADTQYF
V: TRBV7-2; J: TRBJ2-3; size: few; D: TRBD2; DNA: TGTGCCAGCAGCCCGGGACTAGCGCTAAGCACAGATACGCAGTATTTT; CDR3: CASSPGLALSTDTQYF
V: TRBV7-9; J: TRBJ1-1; size: NA; D: NA; DNA: TGTGCCAGCAGCCTACTACAGGGAGTGAACACTGAAGCTTTCTTT; CDR3: CASSLLQGVNTEAFF
V: TRBV29-1; J: TRBJ2-2; size: NA; D: TRBD1; DNA: TGCAGCATCTACCCGGGACAGGGGGTTTCCGGGGAGCTGTTTTTT; CDR3: CSIYPGQGVSGELFF
V: TRBV9; J: TRBJ1-5; size: NA; D: NA; DNA: TGTGCCAGCAGCGTAGCCCCGGACCAGGGACAGCCCCAGCATTTT; CDR3: CASSVAPDQGQPQHF
V: TRBV7-7; J: TRBJ2-6; size: few; D: NA; DNA: TGTGCCAGCAGCTTAGGTCCGGGATCTGGGGCCAACGTCCTGACTTTC; CDR3: CASSLGPGSGANVLTF
V: TRBV25-1; J: TRBJ1-2; size: few; D: NA; DNA: TGTGCCAGCAGTGAAGGGATTGGCTACACCTTC; CDR3: CASSEGIGYTF
V: TRBV4-1; J: TRBJ2-4; size: few; D: NA; DNA: TGCGCCAGCAGCCAAGTCCTAAACATTCAGTACTTC; CDR3: CASSQVLNIQYF
V: TRBV30; J: TRBJ2-7; size: NA; D: TRBD2; DNA: TGTGCCTGGAATTCCGGGACTAGCGGGATGGAGCAGTACTTC; CDR3: CAWNSGTSGMEQYF
V: TRBV27; J: TRBJ2-7; size: few; D: TRBD2; DNA: TGTGCCAGCAGTTTATTGACTGGGACTAGCCTCCACGAGCAGTACTTC; CDR3: CASSLLTGTSLHEQYF
V: TRBV30; J: TRBJ2-1; size: NA; D: TRBD1; DNA: TGTGCCTGGACGACAGGGTCCTGGGGCAATGAGCAGTTCTTC; CDR3: CAWTTGSWGNEQFF
V: TRBV6-5; J: TRBJ1-5; size: NA; D: TRBD1; DNA: TGTGCCAGCAGTTACGACGGGACAGGGGTACAGCCCCAGCATTTT; CDR3: CASSYDGTGVQPQHF
V: TRBV5-1; J: TRBJ1-2; size: NA; D: NA; DNA: TGCGCCAGCAGTTCGGGGGCAGGTGCATATGGCTACACCTTC; CDR3: CASSSGAGAYGYTF
V: TRBV5-4; J: TRBJ2-7; size: few; D: NA; DNA: TGTGCCAGCAGCCCTCAAGGGGAGGTTTCCTACGAGCAGTACTTC; CDR3: CASSPQGEVSYEQYF
V: TRBV6-5; J: TRBJ2-2; size: NA; D: NA; DNA: TGTGCCAGCAGTCCGCTGGACAGGAACACCGGGGAGCTGTTTTTT; CDR3: CASSPLDRNTGELFF
V: TRBV7-9; J: TRBJ2-1; size: NA; D: NA; DNA: TGTGCCAGCAGCTTAGGGGCGGGGGCCTCCTACAATGAGCAGTTCTTC; CDR3: CASSLGAGASYNEQFF
V: TRBV5-6; J: TRBJ2-1; size: once; D: TRBD2; DNA: TGTGCCAGCAGCCCGGGACTAGCGGGCAATGAGCAGTTCTTC; CDR3: CASSPGLAGNEQFF
V: TRBV9; J: TRBJ1-1; size: NA; D: NA; DNA: TGTGCCAGCAGCGTCGTTAAGGGGGGAATAGGGACTGAAGCTTTCTTT; CDR3: CASSVVKGGIGTEAFF